One and the same sample provided the 8 T cell receptor beta chains below, sequenced in a study of OX40 agonist ivuxolimab in advanced cancers. Produced via immunoSEQ multiplex PCR; TCRdb's table is partial and in-frame only. The sample consists of roughly 75,000 clones, about 86% of them appearing once. The sample was CD4+ or CD8+ T cells sorted from blood, taken in a trial of the OX40 agonist ivuxolimab. These receptors were taken from an adult with an advanced solid tumor such as melanoma, head and neck, liver or kidney cancer.

This chain connects TRBV4-2 to TRBJ2-3; D possibly corresponds to TRBD2 (5 bases). The CDR3 contains 18 residues. Germline CDR1 LGHNA, CDR2 YNFKEQ. Trimming cost V 3 bases and J 0 bases, with 19 bases left between them. CDR3 in amino acids: CASSHTSTGRHSTDTQYF. CDR3 nucleotide sequence: TGTGCCAGCAGCCACACCTCGACGGGAAGACATAGCACAGATACGCAGTATTTT.

The chain recombines TRBV29-1 with TRBJ1-1; no reliable D call. Germline-derived CDR1 and CDR2 are SQVTM and ANQGSEA. With 5 bases removed from V and 0 bases from J, the gap between germline ends came to 10 bases. This CDR3 spans 13 amino acids. The CDR3 protein is CSVRGRMNTEAFF. The CDR3 nucleotides read TGCAGCGTTCGAGGGAGAATGAACACTGAAGCTTTCTTT.

This clone turned up a few times. The V gene is TRBV29-1, the J gene TRBJ1-2; D call uncertain. Germline V gives CDR1 SQVTM, CDR2 ANQGSEA. The V end lost 5 bases, the J end lost 0 bases, and 7 bases lay between the germline ends. This CDR3 has 12 residues. The CDR3 sequence is CSVPRTNYGYTF. In DNA, the CDR3 is TGCAGCGTTCCAAGGACTAACTATGGCTACACCTTC.

The chain has TRBV19 and TRBJ2-7; D unclear. Looked up from germline, CDR1 is LNHDA and CDR2 is SQIVND (reference sequence). CDR3 length: 15 residues. V lost 3 bases and J 3 bases, leaving 15 bases between the germline ends. The CDR3 region has the DNA TGTGCCAGTAGTATTCAGTCATTGGAAGGCTACGAGCAGTACTTC. It yields the protein CASSIQSLEGYEQYF. The whole variable domain, filled in from reference TRBV19 and TRBJ2-7, reads DGGITQSPKYLFRKEGQNVTLSCEQNLNHDAMYWYRQDPGQGLRLIYYSQIVNDFQKGDIAEGYSVSREKKESFPLTVTSAQKNPTAFYLCASSIQSLEGYEQYFGPGTRLTVT.

CDR3 residues: CASSANRVNTGELFF. The DNA for the CDR3 is TGTGCCAGTAGTGCGAACAGGGTCAACACCGGGGAGCTGTTTTTT. This chain uses TRBV19 with TRBJ2-2, with D maybe TRBD1 (6 bases). Trimming pared 5 bases from V and 2 bases from J, leaving 12 bases between. CDR1 and CDR2 (germline): LNHDA, SQIVND (reference sequence). The CDR3 loop spans 15 amino acids.

The rearrangement joins TRBV14 to TRBJ1-2, with D possibly matching TRBD1 (5 bases). This CDR3 region has 12 residues. CDR1 SGHDN and CDR2 FVKESK come from the germline V gene. V was pared by 6 bases and J by 5 bases, with 10 bases between. CDR3 sequence: CASRHQGYGYTF. Here the CDR3 DNA reads TGTGCCAGCAGGCACCAGGGATATGGCTACACCTTC.

The V call is TRBV5-1, the J call TRBJ1-1, with D possibly TRBD1 on 5 matching bases. Trimming stripped 2 bases from V and 4 bases from J, with 18 bases between. The CDR3 has 16 residues. The germline V gene encodes CDR1 SGHRS and CDR2 YFSETQ. The CDR3 nucleotides read TGCGCCAGCAGCTTCGGCCGTCCAGGGCCATCCACTGAAGCTTTCTTT. Translating gives CASSFGRPGPSTEAFF.

V gene TRBV11-3 combines with J gene TRBJ1-1; TRBD1 aligns across 12 bases. The CDR3 has 17 residues. Germline V lookup: CDR1 SGHNT, CDR2 YENEEA. Trimming at V came to 5 bases and at J to 4 bases, leaving 11 bases not matched to a gene. The CDR3 spells CASSPGTGGFRGTEAFF. Written as DNA, the CDR3 is TGTGCCAGCAGCCCCGGGACAGGGGGCTTTAGGGGCACTGAAGCTTTCTTT.